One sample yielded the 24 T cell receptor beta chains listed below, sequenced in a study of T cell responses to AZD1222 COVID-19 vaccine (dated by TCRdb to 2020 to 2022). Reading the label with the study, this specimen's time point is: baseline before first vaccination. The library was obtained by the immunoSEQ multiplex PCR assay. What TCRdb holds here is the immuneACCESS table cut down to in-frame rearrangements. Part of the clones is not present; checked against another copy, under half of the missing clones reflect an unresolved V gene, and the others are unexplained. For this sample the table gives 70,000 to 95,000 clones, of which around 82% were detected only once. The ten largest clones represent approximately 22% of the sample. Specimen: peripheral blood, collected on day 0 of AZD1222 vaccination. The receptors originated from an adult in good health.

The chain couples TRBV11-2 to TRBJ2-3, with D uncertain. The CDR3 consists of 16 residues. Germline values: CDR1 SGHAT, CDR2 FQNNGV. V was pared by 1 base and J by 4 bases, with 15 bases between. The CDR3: CASSLASARKADTQYF. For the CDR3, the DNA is TGTGCCAGCAGCTTAGCCTCGGCCAGGAAAGCAGATACGCAGTATTTT.

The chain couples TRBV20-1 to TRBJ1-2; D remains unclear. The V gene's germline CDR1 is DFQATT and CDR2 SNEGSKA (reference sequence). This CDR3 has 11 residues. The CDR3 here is CSLDGNYGYTF. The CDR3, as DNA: TGCAGCCTAGACGGAAACTATGGCTACACCTTC.

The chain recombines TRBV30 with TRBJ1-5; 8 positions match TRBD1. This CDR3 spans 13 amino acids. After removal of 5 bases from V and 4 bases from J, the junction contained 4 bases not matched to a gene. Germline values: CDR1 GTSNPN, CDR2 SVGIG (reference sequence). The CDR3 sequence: CAWATGGNQPQHF. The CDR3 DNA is TGTGCCTGGGCTACAGGGGGGAATCAGCCCCAGCATTTT.

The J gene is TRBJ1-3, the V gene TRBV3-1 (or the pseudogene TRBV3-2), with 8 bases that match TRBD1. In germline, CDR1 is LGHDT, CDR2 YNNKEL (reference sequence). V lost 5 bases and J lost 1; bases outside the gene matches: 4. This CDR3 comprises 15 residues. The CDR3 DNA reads TGTGCCAGCAGCATCGACAGGGGTTCTGGAAACACCATATATTTT. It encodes CASSIDRGSGNTIYF.

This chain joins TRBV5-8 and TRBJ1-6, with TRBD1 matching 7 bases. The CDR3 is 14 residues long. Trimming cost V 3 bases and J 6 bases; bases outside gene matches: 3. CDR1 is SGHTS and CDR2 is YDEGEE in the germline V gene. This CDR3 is CASSWSGGNSPLHF. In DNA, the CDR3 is TGTGCCAGCAGCTGGTCAGGGGGTAATTCACCCCTCCACTTT.

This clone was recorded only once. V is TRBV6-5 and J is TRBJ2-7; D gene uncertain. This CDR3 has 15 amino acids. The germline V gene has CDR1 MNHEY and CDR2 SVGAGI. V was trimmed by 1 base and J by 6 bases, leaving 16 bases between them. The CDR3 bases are TGTGCCAGCAGTTACTTAAGTACTCGGGCCTTCGAGCAGTACTTC. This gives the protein CASSYLSTRAFEQYF.

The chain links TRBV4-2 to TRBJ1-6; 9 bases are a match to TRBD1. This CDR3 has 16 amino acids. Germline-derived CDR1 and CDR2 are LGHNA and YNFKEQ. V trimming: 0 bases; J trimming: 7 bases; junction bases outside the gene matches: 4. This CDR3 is CASSQDPDRGNSPLHF. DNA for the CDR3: TGTGCCAGCAGCCAAGATCCCGACAGGGGGAATTCACCCCTCCACTTT.

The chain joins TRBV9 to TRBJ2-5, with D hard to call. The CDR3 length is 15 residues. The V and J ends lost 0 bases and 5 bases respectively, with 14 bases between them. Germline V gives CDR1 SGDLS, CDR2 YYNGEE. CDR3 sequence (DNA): TGTGCCAGCAGCGTAGGGGTAGCTTTTGGGGAGACCCAGTACTTC. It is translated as CASSVGVAFGETQYF.

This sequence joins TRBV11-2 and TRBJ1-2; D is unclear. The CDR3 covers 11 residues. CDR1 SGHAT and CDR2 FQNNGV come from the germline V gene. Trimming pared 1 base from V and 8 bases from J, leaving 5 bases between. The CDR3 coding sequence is TGTGCCAGCAGCTTAGCCCGGGGCTACACCTTC. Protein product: CASSLARGYTF. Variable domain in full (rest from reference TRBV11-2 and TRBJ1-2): EAGVAQSPRYKIIEKRQSVAFWCNPISGHATLYWYQQILGQGPKLLIQFQNNGVVDDSQLPKDRFSAERLKGVDSTLKIQPAKLEDSAVYLCASSLARGYTFGSGTRLTVV.

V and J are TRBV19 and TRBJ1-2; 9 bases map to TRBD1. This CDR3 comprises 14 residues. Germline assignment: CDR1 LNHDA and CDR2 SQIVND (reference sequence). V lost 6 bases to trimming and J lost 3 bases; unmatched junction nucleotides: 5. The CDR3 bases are TGTGCCAGTAGGCCGACAGGGGGTGACTATGGCTACACCTTC. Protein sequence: CASRPTGGDYGYTF.

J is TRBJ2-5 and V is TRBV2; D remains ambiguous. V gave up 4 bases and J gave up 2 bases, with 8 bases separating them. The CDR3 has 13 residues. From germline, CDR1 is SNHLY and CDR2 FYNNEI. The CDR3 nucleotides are TGTGCCAGCAGTGGTGGCAGGCAAGAGACCCAGTACTTC. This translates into CASSGGRQETQYF.

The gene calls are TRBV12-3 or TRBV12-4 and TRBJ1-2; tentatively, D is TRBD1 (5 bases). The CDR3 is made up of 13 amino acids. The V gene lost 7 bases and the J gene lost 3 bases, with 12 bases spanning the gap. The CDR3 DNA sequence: TGTGCCAGCACGATGACGGGGGACTATGGCTACACCTTC. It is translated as CASTMTGDYGYTF.

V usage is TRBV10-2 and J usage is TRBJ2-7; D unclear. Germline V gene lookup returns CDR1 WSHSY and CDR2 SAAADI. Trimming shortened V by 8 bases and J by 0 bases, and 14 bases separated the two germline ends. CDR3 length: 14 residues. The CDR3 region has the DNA TGCGCCAGCGGTCCGGGCGGATCCTCCTACGAGCAGTACTTC. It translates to CASGPGGSSYEQYF.

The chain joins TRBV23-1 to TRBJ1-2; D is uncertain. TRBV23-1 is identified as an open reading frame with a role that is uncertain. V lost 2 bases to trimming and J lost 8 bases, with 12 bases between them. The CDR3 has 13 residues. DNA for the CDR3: TGCGCCAGCAGTCAAACAGATAAGGGAGGCTACACCTTC. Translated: CASSQTDKGGYTF.

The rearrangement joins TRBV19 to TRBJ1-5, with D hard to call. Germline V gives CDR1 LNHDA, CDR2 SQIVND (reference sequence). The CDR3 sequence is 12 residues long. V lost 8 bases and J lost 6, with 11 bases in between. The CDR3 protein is CASCDVVQPQHF. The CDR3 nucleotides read TGTGCCAGTTGCGACGTGGTTCAGCCCCAGCATTTT.

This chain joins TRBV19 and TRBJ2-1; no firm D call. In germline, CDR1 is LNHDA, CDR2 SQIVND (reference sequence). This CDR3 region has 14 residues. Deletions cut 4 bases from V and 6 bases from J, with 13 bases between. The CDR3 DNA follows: TGTGCCAGTAGTACGGTAGGCGGAAGCAATGAGCAGTTCTTC. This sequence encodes CASSTVGGSNEQFF.

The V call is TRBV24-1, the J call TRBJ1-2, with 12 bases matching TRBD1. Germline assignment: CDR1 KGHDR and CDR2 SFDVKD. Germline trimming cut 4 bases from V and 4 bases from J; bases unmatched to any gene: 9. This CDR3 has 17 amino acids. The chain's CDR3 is CATSDPGTGGEGYGYTF. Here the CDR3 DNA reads TGTGCCACCAGTGACCCCGGGACAGGGGGCGAGGGCTATGGCTACACCTTC.

In DNA, the CDR3 is TGTGCCAGCAGCTTGTATTACACCGAAAAACTGTTTTTT. This sequence encodes CASSLYYTEKLFF. This chain links TRBV5-5 with TRBJ1-4; D is unresolved. With 1 base removed from V and 8 bases from J, the gap between germline ends came to 9 bases. CDR1 and CDR2 from the germline V gene are SGHKS and YYEKEE (reference sequence). The CDR3 runs to 13 residues. Filled out from reference TRBV5-5 and TRBJ1-4, the complete variable domain reads DAGVTQSPTHLIKTRGQQVTLRCSPISGHKSVSWYQQVLGQGPQFIFQYYEKEERGRGNFPDRFSARQFPNYSSELNVNALLLGDSALYLCASSLYYTEKLFFGSGTQLSVL.

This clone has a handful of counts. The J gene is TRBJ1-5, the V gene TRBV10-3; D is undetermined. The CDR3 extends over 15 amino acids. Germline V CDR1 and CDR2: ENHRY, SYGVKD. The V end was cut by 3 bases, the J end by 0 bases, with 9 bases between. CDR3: CAISDGDYSNQPQHF. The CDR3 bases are TGTGCCATCAGTGACGGGGATTATAGCAATCAGCCCCAGCATTTT.

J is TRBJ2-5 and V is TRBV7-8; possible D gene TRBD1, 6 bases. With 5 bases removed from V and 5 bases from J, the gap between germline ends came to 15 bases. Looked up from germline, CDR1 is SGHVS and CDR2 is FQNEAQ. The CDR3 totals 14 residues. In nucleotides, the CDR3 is TGTGCCAGCAGCCCGGGACACCCTGGGGAGACCCAGTACTTC. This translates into CASSPGHPGETQYF.

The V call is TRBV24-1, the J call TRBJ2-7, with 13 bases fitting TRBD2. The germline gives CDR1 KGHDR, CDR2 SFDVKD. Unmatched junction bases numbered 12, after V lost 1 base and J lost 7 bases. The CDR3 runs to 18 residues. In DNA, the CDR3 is TGTGCCACCAGTGATTTCCACCAACCGGGACTAGCGGGGTTTGAGCAGTACTTC. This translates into CATSDFHQPGLAGFEQYF.

The CDR3 DNA follows: TGTGCCAGCAGCACCCAGACAGGCCCTAGCAATCAGCCCCAGCATTTT. Amino acids: CASSTQTGPSNQPQHF. The J gene is TRBJ1-5, the V gene TRBV6-8, with TRBD1 as a possible D gene (6 bases). This CDR3 contains 16 residues. Trimming removed 6 bases at V and 0 bases at J, with 15 bases between. Germline assignment: CDR1 MNHGY and CDR2 SAAAGT.

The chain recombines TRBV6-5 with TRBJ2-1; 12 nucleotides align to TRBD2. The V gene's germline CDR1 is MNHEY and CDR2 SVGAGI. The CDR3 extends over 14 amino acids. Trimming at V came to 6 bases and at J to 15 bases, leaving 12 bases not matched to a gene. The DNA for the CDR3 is TGTGCCAGCAGCGAGGGACTAGCGGGCCAAGCCCCGTTCTTC. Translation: CASSEGLAGQAPFF.

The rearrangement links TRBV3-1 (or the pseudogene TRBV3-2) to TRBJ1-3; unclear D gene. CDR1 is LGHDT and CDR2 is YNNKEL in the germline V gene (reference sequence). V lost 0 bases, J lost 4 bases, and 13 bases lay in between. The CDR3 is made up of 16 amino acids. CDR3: CASSQDVRVTGNTIYF. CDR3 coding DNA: TGTGCCAGCAGCCAAGACGTCCGGGTAACGGGAAACACCATATATTTT.